Presented here are 8 T cell receptor beta chains from one specimen sequenced in a study of regulatory T cells in long-lasting Graves disease. The sample's time point: newly diagnosed GD, antithyroid drugs for less than 3 months. The TCR library was made from RNA extracted from PBMCs. iRepertoire HTBI primers and Arm-PCR of CDR3 regions built TCR beta libraries. TCRdb reanalysed the multiplex PCR reads using MiXCR and keeps one entry per CDR3 protein. Among fewer than 400,000 distinct CDR3 sequences listed, 18% were seen once. The material sequenced was peripheral blood mononuclear cells (PBMCs), taken at new diagnosis, from a patient treated with antithyroid drugs. The receptors were sampled from a female donor with Graves disease.

This clonotype has at least ten counts. The V gene is TRBV6-1, the J gene TRBJ2-7; D possibly corresponds to TRBD2 (5 bases). The CDR3 loop spans 14 amino acids. Germline V gene sequence: CDR1 MNHNS, CDR2 SASEGT. V was pared by 5 bases and J by 0 bases, with 11 bases between. The CDR3 nucleotides are TGTGCCAGCAGTAGGACCACTAGCTCCTACGAGCAGTACTTC. Its protein is CASSRTTSSYEQYF.

This clonotype has ten or more counts. The rearrangement joins TRBV28 to TRBJ1-2, with TRBD1 as a possible D gene (6 bases). V lost 6 bases and J lost 2, with 19 bases in between. The CDR3 length is 16 residues. Germline V gene sequence: CDR1 MDHEN, CDR2 SYDVKM. CDR3 nucleotides: TGTGCCAGCAGATCCACGGACAGCCCAGCAAACTATGGCTACACCTTC. The encoded protein is CASRSTDSPANYGYTF.

This clonotype was counted at least ten times. The chain employs TRBV27 and TRBJ2-7; D possibly matches TRBD1 or TRBD2 (5 bases each). V was trimmed by 4 bases and J by 7 bases, leaving 23 bases between them. From germline, CDR1 is MNHEY and CDR2 SMNVEV (reference sequence). This CDR3 is built from 16 residues. The CDR3 nucleotides read TGTGCCAGCAGTTCATTACCCATCGTGGGGGTTGGGGAGCAGTACTTC. It translates to CASSSLPIVGVGEQYF.

This clonotype was counted a few times. The V call is TRBV5-1, the J call TRBJ2-7; weak D call: TRBD2 (5 bases). V shed 8 bases and J shed 6 bases, with 12 bases lying between them. Germline loops: CDR1 SGHRS, CDR2 YFSETQ. The CDR3 has 11 amino acids. The CDR3 DNA sequence: TGCGCCAGACACACAGAGGGCGAGCAGTACTTC. Translating it yields CARHTEGEQYF. The full variable domain, in which reference TRBV5-1 and TRBJ2-7 provide the parts outside the CDR3, is KAGVTQTPRYLIKTRGQQVTLSCSPISGHRSVSWYQQTPGQGLQFLFEYFSETQRNKGNFPGRFSGRQFSNSRSEMNVSTLELGDSALYLCARHTEGEQYFGPGTRLTVT.

This clonotype turned up a few times. A much larger clone differs from this one at a single base, so this may be a read error. J is TRBJ1-1 and V is TRBV6-2 or TRBV6-3; no reliable D call. Germline values: CDR1 MNHEY, CDR2 SVGEGT. Trimming left V 2 bases short and J 1 base short, with 2 bases between. The CDR3 runs 12 residues. CDR3 bases: TGTGCCAGCAGTTACACGAACACTGAAGCTTTCTTT. Translation gives CASSYTNTEAFF.

Only a few counts were recorded for this clonotype. V usage is TRBV6-2 or TRBV6-3 and J usage is TRBJ1-6; TRBD1 aligns across 8 bases. V lost 5 bases to trimming and J lost 6 bases; unmatched junction nucleotides: 12. The CDR3 runs to 17 residues. Germline CDR1 and CDR2: MNHEY and SVGEGT. CDR3 region: CASSEVGAGGGNSPLHF. CDR3 nucleotides: TGTGCCAGCAGTGAAGTGGGGGCAGGGGGCGGTAATTCACCCCTCCACTTT.

Many counts were recorded for this clonotype. The chain is built from TRBV25-1 and TRBJ1-5; no clear D gene. The germline V gene has CDR1 MGHDK and CDR2 SYGVNS. The CDR3 sequence is 15 residues long. Trimming pared 5 bases from V and 5 bases from J, leaving 16 bases between. The CDR3 nucleotides are TGTGCCAGCAGTACCCTGGGAGGTCCGGATCAGCCCCAGCATTTT. Its translation is CASSTLGGPDQPQHF.

A remark on this clonotype: With a far larger clone one base away, a read error is the likely cause. The CDR3 DNA sequence: TGTGCCAGCAGTTTTTTGAGCGCCTCCTACGAGCAGTTCTTC. Its protein is CASSFLSASYEQFF. The genes are TRBV28 and TRBJ2-1; no clear D. This CDR3 region has 14 residues. With 3 bases removed from V and 10 bases from J, the gap between germline ends came to 16 bases. Germline V gives CDR1 MDHEN, CDR2 SYDVKM.